This T cell receptor (beta chain) emerged from a study of T and B cells in COVID-19 patients. General study findings and limits: Of 2,331 TCR clusters found only in the recovered cohort, approximately 34 had low generation probability.

BIOMED2 TRB-A/B primer pools were used in multiplex TRB PCR. TCRdb reanalysed the multiplex PCR reads using MiXCR and keeps one entry per CDR3 protein. The table shows 23,000 or so distinct CDR3 sequences, with approximately 30% occurring only once. The table lists this clonotype with a few counts. Its antigen is still unknown. Each TRB amplification used about 220-500 ng of genomic DNA from blood. Sequencing input: blood. This TCR came from a human donor who had recovered from COVID-19.

CDR3 in amino acids: CASSAGLETQYF. In DNA form, the CDR3 reads TGCGCCAGCAGCGCCGGACTGGAGACCCAGTACTTC. This chain connects TRBV5-1 to TRBJ2-5; the D gene is possibly TRBD2 (5 bases). V gave up 4 bases and J gave up 5 bases, with 9 bases separating them. This CDR3 is 12 amino acids long. Per germline, CDR1 SGHRS and CDR2 YFSETQ.